These 29 T cell receptor beta chains share one sample of origin, sequenced in a study of blood T cell repertoires in COVID-19 (dated by TCRdb to the early 2020s). Preparation of the library involved the immunoSEQ multiplex PCR assay. The source is immuneACCESS, and TCRdb retained only in-frame sequences with V and J called. Part of the clones is not carried over; for the studies checked, unresolved V genes explain less than half of this, and the remainder is unexplained. The sample table records some 300,000 clones; 85% of these occur just once. The ten biggest clones cover around 3.9% of the sample. Material for sequencing was peripheral blood. Every receptor here comes from a woman aged 45-65 years with active or convalescent COVID-19.

The gene calls are TRBV6-5 and TRBJ1-2, with TRBD1 matching 9 bases. The CDR3 is 14 residues long. J lost 6 bases, V lost 6 bases, and 8 bases had no gene match. Germline loops: CDR1 MNHEY, CDR2 SVGAGI. CDR3 DNA sequence: TGTGCCAGCAGATCCTCCGGGACAGGGCATGGCTACACCTTC. Translated, it gives CASRSSGTGHGYTF.

The chain joins TRBV7-2 to TRBJ1-1; no clear D. Germline CDR1 reads SGHTA; CDR2 reads FQGNSA. CDR3 length equals 14 residues. The V end lost 0 bases, the J end lost 2 bases, and 7 bases lay between the germline ends. CDR3 region: CASSLAPGNTEAFF. The CDR3 DNA is TGTGCCAGCAGCTTAGCACCGGGAAACACTGAAGCTTTCTTT.

This chain links TRBV15 with TRBJ2-3; 8 nucleotides align to TRBD2. The J segment lost 1 base and the V segment lost 5 bases, leaving 5 bases of the junction unmatched. The CDR3 is 15 residues long. Germline CDR1 and CDR2: LNHNV and YYDKDF (reference sequence). The chain's CDR3 is CATSSRSGGTDTQYF. DNA of the CDR3: TGTGCCACCAGCTCCCGTAGCGGGGGCACAGATACGCAGTATTTT.

The J gene is TRBJ2-6, the V gene TRBV18; D might be TRBD1 (7 bases). Between the trimmed V and J ends, which lost 4 bases and 10 bases, there was a span of 17 bases. CDR3 length equals 15 residues. Germline V gives CDR1 KGHSH, CDR2 LQKENI. CDR3 residues: CASSRQGGSDNVLTF. The CDR3 DNA follows: TGTGCCAGCTCACGCCAGGGGGGATCTGATAACGTCCTGACTTTC.

The chain recombines TRBV20-1 with TRBJ2-1; D gene unclear. V was shortened by 6 bases and J by 7 bases, with 10 bases between the two germline ends. Germline-derived CDR1 and CDR2 are DFQATT and SNEGSKA (reference sequence). The CDR3 spans 11 residues. In nucleotides, the CDR3 is TGCAGTGCCAACGGTTGGAATGAGCAGTTCTTC. Protein product: CSANGWNEQFF.

The chain recombines TRBV20-1 with TRBJ1-2; D unresolved. The CDR3 covers 11 residues. Germline assignment: CDR1 DFQATT and CDR2 SNEGSKA (reference sequence). V was clipped by 1 base and J by 3 bases, with 3 bases between them. The CDR3 sequence is CSARADYGYTF. The CDR3 DNA is TGCAGTGCTAGAGCCGACTATGGCTACACCTTC.

This clone is a singleton in its sample. This chain joins TRBV27 and TRBJ2-7, with TRBD2 matching 10 bases. CDR3 length: 14 amino acids. J lost 3 bases, V lost 5 bases, and 4 bases had no gene match. CDR1 MNHEY and CDR2 SMNVEV come from the germline V gene (reference sequence). Written as DNA, the CDR3 is TGTGCCAGCAGTAAAACTAGCGGGATCTACGAGCAGTACTTC. It translates to CASSKTSGIYEQYF.

The J gene is TRBJ1-1, the V gene TRBV11-3; no firm D call. This CDR3 has 14 residues. Trimming removed 1 base at V and 0 bases at J, with 6 bases between. CDR1 is SGHNT and CDR2 is YENEEA in the germline V gene. The CDR3 sequence: CASSLGSVNTEAFF. The DNA of the CDR3 is TGTGCCAGCAGCTTAGGCTCAGTGAACACTGAAGCTTTCTTT. Together with reference TRBV11-3 and TRBJ1-1, the CDR3 gives the full variable domain: EAGVVQSPRYKIIEKKQPVAFWCNPISGHNTLYWYLQNLGQGPELLIRYENEEAVDDSQLPKDRFSAERLKGVDSTLKIQPAELGDSAVYLCASSLGSVNTEAFFGQGTRLTVV.

V usage is TRBV28 and J usage is TRBJ2-5, with D tentatively TRBD2 (6 bases). V was clipped by 5 bases and J by 4 bases, with 14 bases between them. The germline V gene has CDR1 MDHEN and CDR2 SYDVKM. This CDR3 has 14 residues. The CDR3 sequence: CASSRGGGIETQYF. CDR3 nucleotide sequence: TGTGCCAGCAGTAGGGGTGGGGGGATAGAGACCCAGTACTTC.

The chain joins TRBV4-1 to TRBJ1-1, with TRBD1 matching over 7 bases. V gave up 4 bases and J gave up 1 base; unmatched junction bases: 6. The CDR3 has 15 amino acids. CDR1 MGHRA and CDR2 YSYEKL come from the germline V gene. As DNA, the CDR3 is TGCGCCAGCAGCCGGAACCGGGACAGGAACACTGAAGCTTTCTTT. This sequence encodes CASSRNRDRNTEAFF.

The chain carries TRBV7-9 and TRBJ1-1, with D unclear. The length of the CDR3 is 14 residues. Germline V gene data show CDR1 as SEHNR and CDR2 as FQNEAQ (reference sequence). V was trimmed by 5 bases and J by 1 base, leaving 11 bases between them. The CDR3 sequence: CASSTPRQNTEAFF. CDR3 DNA: TGTGCCAGCAGCACACCCCGACAGAACACTGAAGCTTTCTTT.

The chain uses TRBV5-1 and TRBJ1-4; D perhaps matches TRBD1 (6 bases). V was shortened by 4 bases and J by 5 bases, with 18 bases between the two germline ends. This CDR3 comprises 16 residues. Germline CDR1 and CDR2: SGHRS and YFSETQ. As DNA, the CDR3 is TGCGCCAGCAGCGCCGGGACAAAGGTATTAAATGAAAAACTGTTTTTT. Translated: CASSAGTKVLNEKLFF.

The chain employs TRBV12-3 or TRBV12-4 and TRBJ1-5, with a tentative D call TRBD1 (5 bases). CDR3 length: 13 amino acids. With 3 bases removed from V and 5 bases from J, the gap between germline ends came to 8 bases. CDR3 sequence: CASSFKGDQPQHF. CDR3 in DNA: TGTGCCAGCAGTTTCAAAGGGGATCAGCCCCAGCATTTT.

The rearrangement joins TRBV6-5 to TRBJ1-4, with D possibly matching TRBD1 (5 bases). This CDR3 region has 15 residues. Looked up from germline, CDR1 is MNHEY and CDR2 is SVGAGI. V gave up 5 bases and J gave up 1 base, with 11 bases separating them. The CDR3 sequence is CASSQTGGTNEKLFF. DNA for the CDR3: TGTGCCAGCAGTCAAACCGGGGGAACTAATGAAAAACTGTTTTTT.

The chain links TRBV7-9 to TRBJ1-1; D may be TRBD1 (6 bases). Germline loops: CDR1 SEHNR, CDR2 FQNEAQ (reference sequence). Trimming removed 5 bases at V and 3 bases at J, with 13 bases between. This CDR3 is 14 amino acids long. The DNA of the CDR3 is TGTGCCAGCAGCCTAAGGGAGGGGGACACTGAAGCTTTCTTT. Amino acids: CASSLREGDTEAFF. Supplemented by reference TRBV7-9 and TRBJ1-1, the full variable domain reads DTGVSQNPRHKITKRGQNVTFRCDPISEHNRLYWYRQTLGQGPEFLTYFQNEAQLEKSRLLSDRFSAERPKGSFSTLEIQRTEQGDSAMYLCASSLREGDTEAFFGQGTRLTVV.

The chain employs TRBV30 and TRBJ1-2, with D hard to call. The CDR3 is 15 residues long. With 1 base removed from V and 5 bases from J, the gap between germline ends came to 17 bases. CDR1 is GTSNPN and CDR2 is SVGIG in the germline V gene (reference sequence). CDR3 residues: CAWSAPGLGGYGYTF. The CDR3, as DNA: TGTGCCTGGAGTGCTCCTGGCTTGGGAGGGTATGGCTACACCTTC.

The J gene is TRBJ1-4, the V gene TRBV3-1 (or the pseudogene TRBV3-2); tentatively, D is TRBD1 (5 bases). The ends were cut back, 5 bases at V and 7 bases at J, with 17 bases in the middle. CDR1 LGHDT and CDR2 YNNKEL come from the germline V gene (reference sequence). The CDR3 is 15 amino acids. This chain's CDR3 is CASSTRQGVGEKLFF. In nucleotides, the CDR3 is TGTGCCAGCAGCACCCGTCAGGGTGTAGGTGAAAAACTGTTTTTT.

The chain links TRBV6-4 to TRBJ2-3, with 10 bases identical to TRBD2. J gave up 5 bases and V 6 bases, and 8 bases lay outside the gene matches. The CDR3 has 15 amino acids. Germline V gene lookup returns CDR1 MRHNA and CDR2 SNTAGT. CDR3 loop: CASRRAGGPVDTQYF. CDR3 coding DNA: TGTGCCAGCAGACGAGCGGGAGGGCCGGTAGATACGCAGTATTTT.

The chain has TRBV28 and TRBJ1-6, with 8 bases matching TRBD1. The CDR3 runs to 14 residues. Looked up from germline, CDR1 is MDHEN and CDR2 is SYDVKM. V lost 7 bases to trimming and J lost 14 bases; unmatched junction nucleotides: 13. CDR3 sequence: CASIQGAAGRSLHF. Written as DNA, the CDR3 is TGTGCCAGCATTCAGGGGGCCGCCGGTCGCTCCCTCCACTTT.

The gene calls are TRBV19 and TRBJ2-7, with 11 bases that match TRBD2. This CDR3 contains 14 residues. Per germline, CDR1 LNHDA and CDR2 SQIVND (reference sequence). With 6 bases clipped from V and 6 bases from J, the junction kept 7 bases outside the gene matches. CDR3: CASSLLAGVVEQYF. The CDR3 DNA sequence: TGTGCCAGTAGCCTACTAGCGGGAGTAGTCGAGCAGTACTTC.

This clone was seen only a few times. The gene calls are TRBV3-1 (or the pseudogene TRBV3-2) and TRBJ1-2; D is unclear. Per the germline V gene, CDR1 is LGHDT and CDR2 is YNNKEL (reference sequence). The CDR3 runs 14 residues. V lost 1 base and J lost 3, with 9 bases in between. The CDR3 bases are TGTGCCAGCAGCCAAGCTCGGAGGGACTATGGCTACACCTTC. Protein product: CASSQARRDYGYTF.

Points on this clone: In the same sample, other DNA sequences code for this CDR3. J is TRBJ2-1 and V is TRBV12-3 or TRBV12-4; perhaps TRBD1 as D (6 bases). Trimming took 5 bases from V and 8 from J, leaving 10 bases between them. CDR3 length: 12 residues. The CDR3 sequence is CASSLRGDEQFF. The CDR3 DNA is TGTGCCAGCAGTCTCAGGGGCGATGAGCAGTTCTTC.

This rearrangement joins TRBV19 to TRBJ2-1; 8 nucleotides line up with TRBD1. The CDR3 contains 16 residues. Trimming cost V 3 bases and J 7 bases; bases outside gene matches: 11. The germline V gene encodes CDR1 LNHDA and CDR2 SQIVND (reference sequence). CDR3 region: CASSILDRGGRNEQFF. CDR3 in DNA: TGTGCCAGTAGTATCCTCGACAGGGGAGGCAGAAATGAGCAGTTCTTC.

The genes are TRBV4-1 and TRBJ1-5, with 8 bases matching TRBD1. CDR3 size: 19 residues. V lost 1 base and J lost 1; bases outside the gene matches: 12. CDR1 and CDR2 (germline): MGHRA, YSYEKL. The CDR3 region has the DNA TGCGCCAGCAGCCAAGGATTGGGCAGGGGGCTTACCAGCAATCAGCCCCAGCATTTT. Amino acids: CASSQGLGRGLTSNQPQHF.

J is TRBJ1-6 and V is TRBV5-4; TRBD1 is a possible D gene (6 bases). Per the germline V gene, CDR1 is SGHNT and CDR2 is YYREEE (reference sequence). V lost 3 bases and J lost 6, with 10 bases in between. CDR3 size: 14 residues. In nucleotides, the CDR3 is TGTGCCAGCAGCTCACAGGGAAGTAATTCACCCCTCCACTTT. It specifies CASSSQGSNSPLHF.

The rearrangement joins TRBV11-2 to TRBJ2-1, with D uncertain. The CDR3 contains 15 residues. Per the germline V gene, CDR1 is SGHAT and CDR2 is FQNNGV. Deletions cut 5 bases from V and 1 base from J, with 12 bases between. CDR3 nucleotides: TGTGCCAGCAGCCCTCCACGGTTATCCTACAATGAGCAGTTCTTC. Protein: CASSPPRLSYNEQFF.

V and J are TRBV6-5 and TRBJ2-1; possibly TRBD2 for D (5 bases). V lost 3 bases, J lost 5 bases, and 11 bases lay in between. Per germline, CDR1 MNHEY and CDR2 SVGAGI. The CDR3 has 14 amino acids. The CDR3 DNA sequence: TGTGCCAGCAGTTATGGTTTGGGAGACAATGAGCAGTTCTTC. It is translated as CASSYGLGDNEQFF.

CDR3 loop: CASSGSTGSGNTIYF. The CDR3 DNA reads as TGTGCCAGCAGCGGTAGTACAGGGTCTGGAAACACCATATATTTT. The chain recombines TRBV7-2 with TRBJ1-3; D is perhaps TRBD1 (6 bases). Germline V gene data show CDR1 as SGHTA and CDR2 as FQGNSA. V lost 5 bases and J lost 1, with 12 bases in between. CDR3 length equals 15 residues.

This clone was observed a single time. This chain links TRBV10-3 with TRBJ2-7; 7 bases fit TRBD2. J was trimmed by 4 bases and V by 6 bases; bases with no gene match: 9. The CDR3 runs 14 residues. CDR1 and CDR2 (germline): ENHRY, SYGVKD. The chain's CDR3 is CAISPGGPEYEQYF. DNA of the CDR3: TGTGCCATCAGCCCGGGAGGACCAGAATACGAGCAGTACTTC.